This record covers a single TCR beta chain. The antigen is undetermined. This entry comes from a study of metastatic and nonmetastatic thyroid tumors. Turning to the study itself: It was across blood and tumor or nodule tissue from malignant and benign thyroid patients that repertoires were compared.

Each patient came to thyroid surgery without any prior treatment (of any kind). The CDR3 totals 15 residues. Trimming stripped 5 bases from V and 6 bases from J, with 15 bases between. Germline CDR1 and CDR2: KGHDR and SFDVKD. Under the authors' procedure: The authors used CDR3 differences across clinicopathological groups to build a distant-metastasis classifier for papillary thyroid cancer. TCRdb reprocessed the PCR reads via MiXCR. These V and J calls derive from TCRdb rather than the authors' analysis. Seen here are thousands of clones, roughly 34% observed once, and the top ten hold over 15%. Study-wide points: Significantly greater TCR beta diversity was reportedly found in malignant thyroid tumors than in benign nodules (in blood and tumor).

The receptor was isolated from a female donor with papillary thyroid cancer or a benign thyroid nodule (not recorded which). Some clones in this sample may be carry-over from other donors' samples. Source material: adjacent normal tissue. The J gene is TRBJ2-2, the V gene TRBV24-1, with a possible D match to TRBD2 (5 bases). The CDR3 DNA follows: TGTGCCACCAGTGGGACTGCCACCTGGTCCGGGGAGCTGTTTTTT. Protein product: CATSGTATWSGELFF.